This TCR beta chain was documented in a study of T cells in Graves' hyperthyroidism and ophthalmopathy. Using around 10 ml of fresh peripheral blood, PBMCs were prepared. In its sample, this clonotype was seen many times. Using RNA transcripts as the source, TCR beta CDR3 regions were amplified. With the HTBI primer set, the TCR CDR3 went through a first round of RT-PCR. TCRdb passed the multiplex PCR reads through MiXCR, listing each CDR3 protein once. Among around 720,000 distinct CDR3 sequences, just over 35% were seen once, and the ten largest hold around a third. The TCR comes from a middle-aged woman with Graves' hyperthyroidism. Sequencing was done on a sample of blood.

The CDR3 region is CASSTRTGNTEAFF. Here the CDR3 DNA reads TGCGCCAGCAGCACTCGGACGGGGAACACTGAAGCTTTCTTT. The chain uses TRBV5-1 and TRBJ1-1; no reliable D call. Germline CDR1 SGHRS, CDR2 YFSETQ. This CDR3 region has 14 residues. The germline V and J ends were trimmed by 4 bases and 1 base, with 11 bases remaining between them.